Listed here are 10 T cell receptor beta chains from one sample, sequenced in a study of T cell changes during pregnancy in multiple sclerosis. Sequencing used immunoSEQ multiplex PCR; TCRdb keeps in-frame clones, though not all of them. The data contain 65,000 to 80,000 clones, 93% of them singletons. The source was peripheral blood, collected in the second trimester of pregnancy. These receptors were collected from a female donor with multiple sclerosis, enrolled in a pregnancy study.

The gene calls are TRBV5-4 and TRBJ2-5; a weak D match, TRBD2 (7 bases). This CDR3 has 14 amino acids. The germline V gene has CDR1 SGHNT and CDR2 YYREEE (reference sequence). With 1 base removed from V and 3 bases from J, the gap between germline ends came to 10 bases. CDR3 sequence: CASSLRGAEETQYF. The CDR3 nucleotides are TGTGCCAGCAGCTTGCGGGGGGCAGAAGAGACCCAGTACTTC.

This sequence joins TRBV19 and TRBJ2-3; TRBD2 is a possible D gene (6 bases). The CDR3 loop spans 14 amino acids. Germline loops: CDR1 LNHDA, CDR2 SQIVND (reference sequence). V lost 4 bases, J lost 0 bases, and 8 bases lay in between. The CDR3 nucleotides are TGTGCCAGTAGTAGACTAGGGAGCACAGATACGCAGTATTTT. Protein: CASSRLGSTDTQYF.

CDR3 sequence: CASSSSNQLGATLQETQYF. CDR3 nucleotides: TGTGCCAGCAGCTCATCCAACCAATTAGGTGCAACACTACAAGAGACCCAGTACTTC. The chain couples TRBV5-6 to TRBJ2-5; no definite D call. Germline V gives CDR1 SGHDT, CDR2 YYEEEE. This CDR3 is built from 19 residues. V lost 3 bases and J 2 bases, leaving 26 bases between the germline ends.

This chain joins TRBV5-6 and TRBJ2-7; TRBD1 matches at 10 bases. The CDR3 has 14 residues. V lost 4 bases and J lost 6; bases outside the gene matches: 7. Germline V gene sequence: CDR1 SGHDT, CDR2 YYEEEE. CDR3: CASSVGTGEIEQYF. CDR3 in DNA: TGTGCCAGCAGCGTCGGGACAGGGGAAATCGAGCAGTACTTC.

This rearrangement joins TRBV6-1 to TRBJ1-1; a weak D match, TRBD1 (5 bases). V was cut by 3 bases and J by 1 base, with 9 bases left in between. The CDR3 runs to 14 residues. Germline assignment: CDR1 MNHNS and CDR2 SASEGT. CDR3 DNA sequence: TGTGCCAGCAGTGACCGGGACTGGAACACTGAAGCTTTCTTT. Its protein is CASSDRDWNTEAFF.

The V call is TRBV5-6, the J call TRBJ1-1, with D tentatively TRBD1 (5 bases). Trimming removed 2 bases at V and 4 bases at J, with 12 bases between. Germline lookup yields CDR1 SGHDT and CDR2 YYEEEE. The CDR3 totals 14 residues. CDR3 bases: TGTGCCAGCAGCTTTGGCAGGGACTTCACTGAAGCTTTCTTT. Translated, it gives CASSFGRDFTEAFF.

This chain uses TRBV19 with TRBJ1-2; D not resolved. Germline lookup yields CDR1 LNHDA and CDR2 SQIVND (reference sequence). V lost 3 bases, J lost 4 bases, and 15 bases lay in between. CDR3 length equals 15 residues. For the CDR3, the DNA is TGTGCCAGTAGTATCCCCCTCGGGGTTACCTATGGCTACACCTTC. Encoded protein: CASSIPLGVTYGYTF.

The CDR3 sequence is CASSVQGPGANVLTF. The CDR3 DNA reads TGTGCCAGCAGCGTTCAGGGGCCTGGGGCCAACGTCCTGACTTTC. The rearrangement links TRBV9 to TRBJ2-6; a possible D gene is TRBD1 (6 bases). Trimming cost V 2 bases and J 2 bases, with 8 bases left between them. Germline V lookup: CDR1 SGDLS, CDR2 YYNGEE. CDR3 length: 15 amino acids.

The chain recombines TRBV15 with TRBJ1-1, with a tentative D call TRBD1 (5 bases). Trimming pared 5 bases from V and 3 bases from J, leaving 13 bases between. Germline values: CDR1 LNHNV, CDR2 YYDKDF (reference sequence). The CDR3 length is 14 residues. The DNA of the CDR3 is TGTGCCACCAGCGCCCGACAGCTTTACACTGAAGCTTTCTTT. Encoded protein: CATSARQLYTEAFF.

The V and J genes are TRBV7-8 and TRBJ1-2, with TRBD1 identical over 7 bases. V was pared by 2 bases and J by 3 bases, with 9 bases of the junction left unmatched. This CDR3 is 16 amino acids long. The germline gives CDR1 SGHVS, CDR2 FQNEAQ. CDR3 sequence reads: CASSLPGEGTDYGYTF. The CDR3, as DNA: TGTGCCAGCAGCTTACCAGGAGAGGGGACAGACTATGGCTACACCTTC.